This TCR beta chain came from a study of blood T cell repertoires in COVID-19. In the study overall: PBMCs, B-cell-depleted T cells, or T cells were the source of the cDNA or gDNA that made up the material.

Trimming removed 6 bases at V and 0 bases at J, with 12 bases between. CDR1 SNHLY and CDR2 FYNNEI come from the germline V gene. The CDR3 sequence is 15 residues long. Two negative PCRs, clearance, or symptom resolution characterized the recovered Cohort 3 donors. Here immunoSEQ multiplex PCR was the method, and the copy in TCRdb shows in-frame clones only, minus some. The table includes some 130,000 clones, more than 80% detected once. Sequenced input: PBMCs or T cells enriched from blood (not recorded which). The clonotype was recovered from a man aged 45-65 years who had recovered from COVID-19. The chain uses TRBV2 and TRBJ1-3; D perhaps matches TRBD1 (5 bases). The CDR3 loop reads CASRPGRVSGNTIYF. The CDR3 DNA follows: TGTGCCAGCAGACCAGGGAGGGTCTCTGGAAACACCATATATTTT.